The 10 T cell receptor beta chains reported below all come from one sample, sequenced in a study of tumor-infiltrating lymphocytes in primary liver carcinoma. The input was around 530 ng total RNA; TCR beta cDNA was made from it with a constant-region primer. Three nested multiplex PCR rounds, a slightly modified ARM-PCR, produced the libraries for TCR beta. The opening two PCR rounds, about 11 cycles each, paired TRBV1-TRBV30 forward primers with a C-beta reverse primer. TCRdb re-analysed the multiplex PCR reads in MiXCR, keeping a single row per CDR3 protein. This table has some 22,000 distinct CDR3 sequences, approximately 77% appearing once. Co-extracted RNA and DNA came from approximately 20-30 mg of unsorted bulk tissue. Sequenced input: liver tumor tissue from sampling region 5. Described subset: tumor region T5, tumor centre. The receptors originated from a woman in her 30s with primary liver carcinoma and hepatitis B virus infection.

The chain uses TRBV5-5 and TRBJ2-7; D unresolved. The CDR3 runs 16 residues. Germline loops: CDR1 SGHKS, CDR2 YYEKEE (reference sequence). V was clipped by 4 bases and J by 4 bases, with 21 bases between them. The CDR3 bases are TGTGCCAGCAGCGTCCGTATTGGGTGTGGTACTTACGAGCAGTACTTC. Translated: CASSVRIGCGTYEQYF.

This chain links TRBV11-1 with TRBJ1-1; D perhaps matches TRBD1 (6 bases). Trimming shortened V by 5 bases and J by 0 bases, and 13 bases separated the two germline ends. From germline, CDR1 is SGHAT and CDR2 FQDESV (reference sequence). This CDR3 spans 15 amino acids. The CDR3 loop reads CASSPRTVMNTEAFF. The CDR3 nucleotides are TGTGCCAGCAGCCCCCGGACAGTCATGAACACTGAAGCTTTCTTT.

Worth noting for this clonotype: Mismatch with germline at one junction end may stem from a read error. This rearrangement joins TRBV11-3 to TRBJ2-3; D is possibly TRBD2 (6 bases). The CDR3 spans 16 residues. Germline CDR1 SGHNT, CDR2 YENEEA. CDR3 loop: CVSSSGSGRGTDTKYF. The CDR3 DNA is TGTGTCAGCAGCTCCGGGAGCGGGCGAGGCACAGATACAAAGTATTTT.

This clonotype was recorded once. One end of the junction varies from germline; a read error may be responsible. The chain recombines TRBV6-5 with TRBJ2-3; D unresolved. This CDR3 region has 13 residues. CDR1 and CDR2 from the germline V gene are MNHEY and SVGAGI. The chain's CDR3 is CASNPRPADMQYF. For the CDR3, the DNA is TGTGCTAGCAACCCCCGACCCGCAGATATGCAGTATTTT.

In regard to this clonotype: Being one base from a much bigger clone, this may be a read error. The V gene is TRBV2, the J gene TRBJ2-7; TRBD1 matches at 8 bases. Germline-derived CDR1 and CDR2 are SNHLY and FYNNEI. V lost 11 bases, J lost 3 bases, and 9 bases stayed unmatched. The CDR3 runs to 13 residues. The CDR3 nucleotides read TGTGCCGCGAGGCACAGGGGGTTCTACGAGCAGTACTTC. It is translated as CAARHRGFYEQYF.

The chain links TRBV7-9 to TRBJ2-5; no firm D call. The V end was cut by 5 bases, the J end by 5 bases, with 15 bases between. The germline gives CDR1 SEHNR, CDR2 FQNEAQ (reference sequence). The CDR3 length is 14 residues. CDR3 sequence: CASSPIGLGETQYF. In nucleotides, the CDR3 is TGTGCCAGCAGCCCCATAGGGTTAGGGGAGACCCAGTACTTC.

In its sample, this clonotype was seen once. Lacking the conserved final phenylalanine or tryptophan, this CDR3 likely reflects a read error. V and J are TRBV4-2 and TRBJ2-7, with TRBD1 identical over 10 bases. Germline V gene sequence: CDR1 LGHNA, CDR2 YNFKEQ. The CDR3 spans 18 residues. The CDR3 protein is CAISREHLGQGGPREQYL. CDR3 DNA: TGTGCCATCAGCCGGGAACACCTAGGACAGGGGGGACCGCGCGAGCAGTACCTC.

This chain uses TRBV7-9 with TRBJ2-7; 10 bases agree with TRBD1. Germline assignment: CDR1 SEHNR and CDR2 FQNEAQ (reference sequence). Germline trimming cut 1 base from V and 4 bases from J; bases unmatched to any gene: 10. The CDR3 totals 17 residues. The CDR3 coding sequence is TGTGCCAGCAGCTTAGAAGTTCCGGGACAGGGGTGGTACGAGCAGTACTTC. Residues: CASSLEVPGQGWYEQYF.

This clonotype was observed at least ten times. The chain joins TRBV12-3 or TRBV12-4 to TRBJ2-7; maybe TRBD2 (5 bases). This CDR3 has 12 residues. With 5 bases removed from V and 2 bases from J, the gap between germline ends came to 7 bases. CDR3 nucleotides: TGTGCCAGCAGTGCACTAGCCTACGAGCAGTACTTC. Translation gives CASSALAYEQYF.

On this clonotype: The missing conserved phenylalanine or tryptophan at the end of this CDR3 makes a read error likely. The V call is TRBV11-2, the J call TRBJ2-1; TRBD1 or TRBD2 may be the D gene (7 bases each). The CDR3 sequence is 21 residues long. Germline assignment: CDR1 SGHAT and CDR2 FQNNGV. The CDR3 DNA follows: TGTGCCAGCAACTTAGAACAAGGGGCGAGGCGGGAGAGGGGGCACTACAATGAGCAGTTCATC. This codes for CASNLEQGARRERGHYNEQFI.